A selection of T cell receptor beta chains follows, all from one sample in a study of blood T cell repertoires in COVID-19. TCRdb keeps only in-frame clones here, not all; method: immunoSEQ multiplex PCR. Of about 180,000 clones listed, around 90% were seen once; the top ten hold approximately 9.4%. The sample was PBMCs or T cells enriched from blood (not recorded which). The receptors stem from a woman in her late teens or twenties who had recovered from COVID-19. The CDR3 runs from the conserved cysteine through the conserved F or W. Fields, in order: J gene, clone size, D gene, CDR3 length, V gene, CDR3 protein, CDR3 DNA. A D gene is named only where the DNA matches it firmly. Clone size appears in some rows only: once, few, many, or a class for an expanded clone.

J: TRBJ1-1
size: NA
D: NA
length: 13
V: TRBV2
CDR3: CASSEGGYTEAFF
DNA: TGTGCCAGCAGTGAGGGAGGGTACACTGAAGCTTTCTTT

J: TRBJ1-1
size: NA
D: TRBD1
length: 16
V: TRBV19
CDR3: CASSIYGTGVNTEAFF
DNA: TGTGCCAGTAGTATCTATGGGACAGGGGTGAACACTGAAGCTTTCTTT

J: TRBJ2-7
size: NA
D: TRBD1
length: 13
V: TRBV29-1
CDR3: CSVGGGASYEQYF
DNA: TGCAGCGTTGGAGGGGGCGCCTCCTACGAGCAGTACTTC

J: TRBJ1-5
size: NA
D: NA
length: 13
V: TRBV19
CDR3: CASTHNSEQPQHF
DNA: TGTGCCAGTACCCATAATAGTGAGCAGCCCCAGCATTTT

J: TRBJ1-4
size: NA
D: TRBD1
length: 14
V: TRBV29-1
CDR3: CSAHTGQGNEKLFF
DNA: TGCAGCGCTCACACGGGACAGGGGAACGAAAAACTGTTTTTT

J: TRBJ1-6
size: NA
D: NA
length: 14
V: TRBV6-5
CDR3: CASGSGTYNSPLHF
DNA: TGTGCCAGCGGGAGTGGAACCTATAATTCACCCCTCCACTTT

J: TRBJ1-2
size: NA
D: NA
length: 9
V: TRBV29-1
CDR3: CSVEEYREF
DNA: TGCAGCGTTGAAGAGTACAGGGAGTTC

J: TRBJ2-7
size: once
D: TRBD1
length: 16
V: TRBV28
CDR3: CASSFPPWDRGYEQYF
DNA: TGTGCCAGCAGTTTTCCACCCTGGGACAGGGGCTACGAGCAGTACTTC

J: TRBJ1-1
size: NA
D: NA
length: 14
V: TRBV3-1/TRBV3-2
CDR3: CASSQDFVRTEAFF
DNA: TGTGCCAGCAGCCAAGATTTCGTGAGAACTGAAGCTTTCTTT

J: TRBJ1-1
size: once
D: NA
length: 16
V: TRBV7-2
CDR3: CASSLNSGSMNTEAFF
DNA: TGTGCCAGCAGCTTAAACTCAGGATCCATGAACACTGAAGCTTTCTTT

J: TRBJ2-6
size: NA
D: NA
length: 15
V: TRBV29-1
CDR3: CSVDGGISGANVLTF
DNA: TGCAGCGTTGATGGCGGGATCTCTGGGGCCAACGTCCTGACTTTC

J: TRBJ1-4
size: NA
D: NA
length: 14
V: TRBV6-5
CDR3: CASSPTGENEKLFF
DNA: TGTGCCAGCAGTCCAACCGGGGAAAATGAAAAACTGTTTTTT

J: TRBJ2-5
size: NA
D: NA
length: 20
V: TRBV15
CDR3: CATSRVHLFWGGEIKETQYF
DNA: TGTGCCACCAGCAGAGTACACCTATTCTGGGGGGGCGAGATAAAAGAGACCCAGTACTTC

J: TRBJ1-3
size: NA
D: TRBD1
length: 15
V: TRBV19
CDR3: CASSPGRDSGRAIYF
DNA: TGTGCCAGTAGTCCGGGAAGGGACAGCGGCCGGGCCATATATTTT

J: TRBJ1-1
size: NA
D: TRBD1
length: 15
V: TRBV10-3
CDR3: CAIRLTGDMNTEAFF
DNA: TGTGCCATCAGATTGACAGGGGATATGAACACTGAAGCTTTCTTT

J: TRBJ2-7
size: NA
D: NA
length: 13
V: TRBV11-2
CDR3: CASSLDLAHEQYF
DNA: TGTGCCAGCAGCTTAGATCTGGCCCACGAGCAGTACTTC

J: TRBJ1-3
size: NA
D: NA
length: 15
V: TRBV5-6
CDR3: CASSLGLYTGNTIYF
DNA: TGTGCCAGCAGCTTGGGACTTTATACTGGAAACACCATATATTTT

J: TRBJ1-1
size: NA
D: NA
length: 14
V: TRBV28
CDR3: CASSFVTENTEAFF
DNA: TGTGCCAGCAGTTTTGTGACAGAAAACACTGAAGCTTTCTTT

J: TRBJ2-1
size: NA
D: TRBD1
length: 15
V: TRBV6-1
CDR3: CASSEVGTVLNEQFF
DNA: TGTGCCAGCAGTGAAGTCGGGACAGTCCTTAATGAGCAGTTCTTC

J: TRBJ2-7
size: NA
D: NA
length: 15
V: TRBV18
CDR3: CASSQTQGPGHEQYF
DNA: TGTGCCAGCTCTCAGACACAGGGACCGGGTCACGAGCAGTACTTC

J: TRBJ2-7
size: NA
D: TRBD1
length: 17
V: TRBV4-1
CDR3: CASSQNGDGTGLYEQYF
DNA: TGCGCCAGCAGCCAAAATGGGGATGGGACAGGACTCTACGAGCAGTACTTC

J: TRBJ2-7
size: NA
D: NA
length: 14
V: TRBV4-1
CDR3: CASSQRVQPYEQYF
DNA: TGCGCCAGCAGCCAGCGCGTACAGCCCTACGAGCAGTACTTC

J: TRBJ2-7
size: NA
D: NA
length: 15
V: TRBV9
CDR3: CASSVWGESSYEQYF
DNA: TGTGCCAGCAGCGTATGGGGCGAGAGCTCCTACGAGCAGTACTTC

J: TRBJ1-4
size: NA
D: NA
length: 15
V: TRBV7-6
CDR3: CASGRGRRVEEKLFF
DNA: TGTGCCAGCGGGAGAGGTAGGAGAGTGGAAGAAAAACTGTTTTTT

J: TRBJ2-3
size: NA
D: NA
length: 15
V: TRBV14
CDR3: CASSQVGGLTDTQYF
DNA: TGTGCCAGCAGCCAGGTTGGCGGGTTAACAGATACGCAGTATTTT

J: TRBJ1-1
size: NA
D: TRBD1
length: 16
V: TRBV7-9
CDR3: CASSLEGTGGIPEAFF
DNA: TGTGCCAGCAGCTTGGAGGGGACAGGGGGAATCCCGGAAGCTTTCTTT

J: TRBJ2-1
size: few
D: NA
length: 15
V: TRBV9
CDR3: CASSVRGRSYNEQFF
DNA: TGTGCCAGCAGCGTGCGCGGTCGCTCCTACAATGAGCAGTTCTTC

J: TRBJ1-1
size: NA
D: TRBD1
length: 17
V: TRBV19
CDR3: CASSTNSDRVEDTEAFF
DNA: TGTGCCAGTAGTACGAATTCCGACAGGGTTGAGGACACTGAAGCTTTCTTT

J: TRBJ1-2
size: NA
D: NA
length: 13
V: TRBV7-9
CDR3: CASTPTEFYGYTF
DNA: TGTGCCAGCACGCCCACAGAATTCTATGGCTACACCTTC

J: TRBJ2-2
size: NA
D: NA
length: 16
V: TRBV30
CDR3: CACRYGRGSNTGELFF
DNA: TGTGCCTGCCGTTACGGCAGGGGTTCTAACACCGGGGAGCTGTTTTTT

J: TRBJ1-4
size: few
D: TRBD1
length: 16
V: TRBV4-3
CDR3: CASSQDKGTGVEKLFF
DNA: TGCGCCAGCAGCCAAGATAAGGGGACAGGGGTTGAAAAACTGTTTTTT

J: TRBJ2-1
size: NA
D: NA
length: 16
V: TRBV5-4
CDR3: CASSLDANSNYNEQFF
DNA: TGTGCCAGCAGCTTGGACGCCAACTCTAACTACAATGAGCAGTTCTTC

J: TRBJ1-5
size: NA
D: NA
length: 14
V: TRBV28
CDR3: CASSFRQSNQPQHF
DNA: TGTGCCAGCAGTTTTCGACAGTCCAATCAGCCCCAGCATTTT

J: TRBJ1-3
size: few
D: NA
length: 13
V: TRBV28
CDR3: CASEEFSGNTIYF
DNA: TGTGCCAGCGAAGAGTTCTCTGGAAACACCATATATTTT

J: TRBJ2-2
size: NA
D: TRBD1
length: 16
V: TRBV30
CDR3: CAWSKAGGVWTGELFF
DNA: TGTGCCTGGAGTAAGGCAGGGGGCGTTTGGACCGGGGAGCTGTTTTTT

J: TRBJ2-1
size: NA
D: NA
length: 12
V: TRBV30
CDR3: CAWRGTSNEQFF
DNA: TGTGCCTGGAGGGGCACTAGCAATGAGCAGTTCTTC

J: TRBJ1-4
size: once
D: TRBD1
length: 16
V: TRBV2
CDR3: CASSELRGLANEKLFF
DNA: TGTGCCAGCAGTGAACTTAGGGGGCTGGCTAATGAAAAACTGTTTTTT

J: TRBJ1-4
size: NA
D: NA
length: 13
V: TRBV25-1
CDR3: CASRGHRNEKLFF
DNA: TGTGCCAGCAGGGGACACCGAAATGAAAAACTGTTTTTT